What follows are 9 T cell receptor beta chains derived from one specimen sequenced in a study of PD-L1 blockade in urothelial cancer. Time point in this sample: peripheral blood 6 weeks after treatment start. Assay: immunoSEQ multiplex PCR; the TCRdb copy retains only in-frame clones and omits some. The repertoire has about 120,000 clones, around 89% of them found once; the top ten carry under 2%. The starting material was PBMCs, obtained around atezolizumab (anti-PD-L1) treatment. All receptors derive from a man between 60 and 70 years old with urothelial cancer.

This chain joins TRBV6-6 and TRBJ2-1; TRBD1 matches 9 bases. In germline, CDR1 is MNHNY, CDR2 SVGAGI (reference sequence). After removal of 5 bases from V and 8 bases from J, the junction contained 7 bases not matched to a gene. The CDR3 has 14 amino acids. The DNA for the CDR3 is TGTGCCAGCAGTACCGGGACAGGGAAGTATGAGCAGTTCTTC. Its protein is CASSTGTGKYEQFF.

This clone was counted between two and nine times. The rearrangement joins TRBV4-2 to TRBJ2-7, with TRBD2 matching over 13 bases. V was pared by 5 bases and J by 3 bases, with 4 bases of the junction left unmatched. The length of the CDR3 is 15 residues. CDR1 is LGHNA, CDR2 YNFKEQ, per germline. The CDR3 DNA follows: TGTGCCAGCAGCTATGGACTAGCGGGAGTCTACGAGCAGTACTTC. This encodes CASSYGLAGVYEQYF.

V gene TRBV30 combines with J gene TRBJ2-1; TRBD1 matches at 8 bases. The germline V gene encodes CDR1 GTSNPN and CDR2 SVGIG (reference sequence). The CDR3 loop spans 13 amino acids. The J segment lost 6 bases and the V segment lost 2 bases, leaving 3 bases of the junction unmatched. In DNA, the CDR3 is TGTGCCTGGAGTCAGGGGGCGCTCAATGAGCAGTTCTTC. Its translation: CAWSQGALNEQFF.

The V gene is TRBV7-9, the J gene TRBJ2-3; TRBD2 aligns across 14 bases. The CDR3 length is 18 residues. J gave up 4 bases and V 5 bases, and 11 bases lay outside the gene matches. Germline lookup yields CDR1 SEHNR and CDR2 FQNEAQ (reference sequence). CDR3 region: CASSLGLAGVANPDTQYF. CDR3 in DNA: TGTGCCAGCAGCCTGGGACTAGCGGGAGTGGCCAATCCAGATACGCAGTATTTT.

This clone has just one count. V usage is TRBV19 and J usage is TRBJ1-1; the D is unclear. Trimming removed 3 bases at V and 6 bases at J, with 20 bases between. The CDR3 runs to 16 residues. Germline V gene data show CDR1 as LNHDA and CDR2 as SQIVND (reference sequence). As DNA, the CDR3 is TGTGCCAGTAGTATTGAGTCAGGAAGCCAACACGCTGAAGCTTTCTTT. Protein: CASSIESGSQHAEAFF.

The CDR3 region is CASSLPGTGDSHGYTF. Written as DNA, the CDR3 is TGTGCCAGCAGCCTTCCCGGGACAGGGGACTCACATGGCTACACCTTC. The chain is built from TRBV5-6 and TRBJ1-2; 10 positions agree with TRBD1. Germline V gene lookup returns CDR1 SGHDT and CDR2 YYEEEE. After removal of 4 bases from V and 6 bases from J, the junction contained 12 bases not matched to a gene. CDR3 length equals 16 residues.

This clone appeared a few times. The chain joins TRBV27 to TRBJ1-5, with a weak D call TRBD1 (6 bases). Trimming took 1 base from V and 7 from J, leaving 11 bases between them. Per germline, CDR1 MNHEY and CDR2 SMNVEV (reference sequence). The CDR3 consists of 14 residues. The CDR3 reads CASSLYGGGQPQHF. CDR3 nucleotides: TGTGCCAGCAGTTTATACGGCGGGGGCCAGCCCCAGCATTTT.

In DNA, the CDR3 is TGTGCCAGCAGCTTGGTTTTTGAACTAATAAAGGCAGATACGCAGTATTTT. It yields the protein CASSLVFELIKADTQYF. The chain recombines TRBV5-7 with TRBJ2-3; D is unclear. TRBV5-7 belongs to the ORF category, with a function that is uncertain. CDR3 size: 17 residues. Trimming removed 0 bases at V and 4 bases at J, with 18 bases between.

The sample holds a few counts of this clone. The chain employs TRBV5-1 and TRBJ1-2; a weak D match, TRBD1 (5 bases). The CDR3 is 13 amino acids. Trimming removed 0 bases at V and 9 bases at J, with 12 bases between. The germline V gene encodes CDR1 SGHRS and CDR2 YFSETQ. For the CDR3, the DNA is TGCGCCAGCAGCTTGGCGGACAAGAGAAGCTACACCTTC. Protein product: CASSLADKRSYTF.